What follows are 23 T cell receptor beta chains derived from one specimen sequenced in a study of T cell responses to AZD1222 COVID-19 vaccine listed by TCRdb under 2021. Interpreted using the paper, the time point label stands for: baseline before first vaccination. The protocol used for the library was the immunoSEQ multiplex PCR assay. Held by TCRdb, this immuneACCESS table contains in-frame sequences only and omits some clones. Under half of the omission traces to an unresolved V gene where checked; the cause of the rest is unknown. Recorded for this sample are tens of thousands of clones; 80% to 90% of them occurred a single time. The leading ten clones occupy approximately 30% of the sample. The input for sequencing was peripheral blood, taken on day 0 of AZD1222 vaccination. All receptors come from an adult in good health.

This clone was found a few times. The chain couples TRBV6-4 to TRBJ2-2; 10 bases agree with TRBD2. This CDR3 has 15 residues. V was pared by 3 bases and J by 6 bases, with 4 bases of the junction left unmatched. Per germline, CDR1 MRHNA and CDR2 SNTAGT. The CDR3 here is CASSELAGVPGELFF. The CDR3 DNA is TGTGCCAGCAGTGAGCTAGCGGGAGTACCCGGGGAGCTGTTTTTT.

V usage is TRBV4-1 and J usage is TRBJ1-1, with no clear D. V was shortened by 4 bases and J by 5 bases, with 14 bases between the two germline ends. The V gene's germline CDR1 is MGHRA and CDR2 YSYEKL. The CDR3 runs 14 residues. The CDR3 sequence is CASSRVGGATEAFF. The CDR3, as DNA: TGCGCCAGCAGCCGAGTAGGCGGCGCAACTGAAGCTTTCTTT.

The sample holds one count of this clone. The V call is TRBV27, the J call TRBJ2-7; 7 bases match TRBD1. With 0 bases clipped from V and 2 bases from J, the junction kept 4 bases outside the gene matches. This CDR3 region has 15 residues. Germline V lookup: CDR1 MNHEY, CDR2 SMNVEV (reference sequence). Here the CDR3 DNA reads TGTGCCAGCAGTTTATCCCAGGGGGACCCCTACGAGCAGTACTTC. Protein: CASSLSQGDPYEQYF.

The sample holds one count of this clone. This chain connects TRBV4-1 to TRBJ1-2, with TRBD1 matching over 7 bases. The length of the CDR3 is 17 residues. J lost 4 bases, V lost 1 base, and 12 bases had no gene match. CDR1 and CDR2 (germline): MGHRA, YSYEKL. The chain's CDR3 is CASSQVENRQGFYGYTF. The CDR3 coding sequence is TGCGCCAGCAGCCAAGTGGAGAACAGACAGGGCTTCTATGGCTACACCTTC.

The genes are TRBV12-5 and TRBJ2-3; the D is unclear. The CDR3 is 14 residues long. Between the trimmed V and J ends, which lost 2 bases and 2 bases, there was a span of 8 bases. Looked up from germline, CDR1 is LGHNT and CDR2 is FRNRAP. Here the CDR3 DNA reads TGTGCTAGTGGTTTGTCCGTTTCCACAGATACGCAGTATTTT. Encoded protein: CASGLSVSTDTQYF.

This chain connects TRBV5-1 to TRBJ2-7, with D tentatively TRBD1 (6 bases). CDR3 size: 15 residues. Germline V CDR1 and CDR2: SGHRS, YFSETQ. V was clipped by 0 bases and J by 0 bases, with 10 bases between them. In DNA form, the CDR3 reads TGCGCCAGCAGCTTGGGGACAGCCCTCTCCTACGAGCAGTACTTC. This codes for CASSLGTALSYEQYF.

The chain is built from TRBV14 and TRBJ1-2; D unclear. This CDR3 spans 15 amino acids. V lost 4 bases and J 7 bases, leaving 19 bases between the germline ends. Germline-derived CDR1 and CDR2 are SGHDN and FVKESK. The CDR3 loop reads CASSPQGRISGGYTF. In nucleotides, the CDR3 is TGTGCCAGCAGCCCCCAAGGGCGTATCTCGGGTGGCTACACCTTC.

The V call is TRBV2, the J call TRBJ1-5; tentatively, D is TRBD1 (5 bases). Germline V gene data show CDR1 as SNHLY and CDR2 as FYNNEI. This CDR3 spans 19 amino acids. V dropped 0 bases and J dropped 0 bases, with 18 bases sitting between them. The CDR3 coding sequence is TGTGCCAGCAGTGAAGCGCTTTTACAGGCGCACTATAGCAATCAGCCCCAGCATTTT. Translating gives CASSEALLQAHYSNQPQHF.

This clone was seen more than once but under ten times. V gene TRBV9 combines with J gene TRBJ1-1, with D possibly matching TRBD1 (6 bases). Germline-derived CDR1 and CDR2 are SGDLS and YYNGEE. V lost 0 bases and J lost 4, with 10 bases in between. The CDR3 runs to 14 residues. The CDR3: CASSVAGDGTEAFF. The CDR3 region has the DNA TGTGCCAGCAGCGTAGCAGGGGACGGCACTGAAGCTTTCTTT.

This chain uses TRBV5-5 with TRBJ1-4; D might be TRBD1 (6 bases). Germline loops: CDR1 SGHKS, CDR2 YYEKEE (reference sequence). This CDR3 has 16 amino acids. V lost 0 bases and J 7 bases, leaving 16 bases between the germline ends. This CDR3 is CASSLVDRTVIEKLFF. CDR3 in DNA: TGTGCCAGCAGCTTGGTCGACAGGACGGTGATTGAAAAACTGTTTTTT.

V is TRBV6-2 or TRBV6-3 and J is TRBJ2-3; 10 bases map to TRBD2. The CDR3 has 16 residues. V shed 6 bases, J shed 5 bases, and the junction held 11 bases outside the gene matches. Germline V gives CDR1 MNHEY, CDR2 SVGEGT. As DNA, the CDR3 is TGTGCCAGCAGCCCTGATCTAGCGGGAGTTAGAGATACGCAGTATTTT. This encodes CASSPDLAGVRDTQYF.

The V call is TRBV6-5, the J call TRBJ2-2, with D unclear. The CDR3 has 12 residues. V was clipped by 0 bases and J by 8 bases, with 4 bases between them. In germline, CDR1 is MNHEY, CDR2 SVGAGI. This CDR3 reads CASSYSIGELFF. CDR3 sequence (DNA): TGTGCCAGCAGTTACTCGATAGGGGAGCTGTTTTTT.

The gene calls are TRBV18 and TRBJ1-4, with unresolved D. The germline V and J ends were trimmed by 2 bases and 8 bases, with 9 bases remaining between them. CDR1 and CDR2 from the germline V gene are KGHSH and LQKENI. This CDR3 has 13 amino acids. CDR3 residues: CASSPGEVEKLFF. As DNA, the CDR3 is TGTGCCAGCTCACCAGGGGAGGTCGAAAAACTGTTTTTT.

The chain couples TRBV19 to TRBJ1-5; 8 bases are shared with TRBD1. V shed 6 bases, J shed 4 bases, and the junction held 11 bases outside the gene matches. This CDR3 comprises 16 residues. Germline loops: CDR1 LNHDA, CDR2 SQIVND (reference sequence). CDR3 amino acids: CASSLRRQGINQPQHF. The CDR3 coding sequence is TGTGCCAGTAGCCTTCGGCGACAGGGGATAAATCAGCCCCAGCATTTT.

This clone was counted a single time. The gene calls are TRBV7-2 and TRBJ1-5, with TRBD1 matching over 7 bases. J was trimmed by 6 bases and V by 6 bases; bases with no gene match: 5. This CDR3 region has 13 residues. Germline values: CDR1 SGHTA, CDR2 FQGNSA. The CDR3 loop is CASSFWTGQPQHF. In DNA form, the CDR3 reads TGTGCCAGCAGTTTCTGGACAGGTCAGCCCCAGCATTTT.

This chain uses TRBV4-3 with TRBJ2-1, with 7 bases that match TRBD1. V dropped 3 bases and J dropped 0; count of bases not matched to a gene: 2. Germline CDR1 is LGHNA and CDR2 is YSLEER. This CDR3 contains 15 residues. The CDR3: CASSQGQSSYNEQFF. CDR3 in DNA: TGCGCCAGCAGCCAGGGACAGAGCTCCTACAATGAGCAGTTCTTC.

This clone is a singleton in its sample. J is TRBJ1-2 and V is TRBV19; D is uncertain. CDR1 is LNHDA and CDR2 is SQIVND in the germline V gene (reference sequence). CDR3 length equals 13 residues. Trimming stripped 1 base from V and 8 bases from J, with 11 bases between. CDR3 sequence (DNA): TGTGCCAGTAGTATAGGGGCGGGTTACGGCTACACCTTC. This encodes CASSIGAGYGYTF.

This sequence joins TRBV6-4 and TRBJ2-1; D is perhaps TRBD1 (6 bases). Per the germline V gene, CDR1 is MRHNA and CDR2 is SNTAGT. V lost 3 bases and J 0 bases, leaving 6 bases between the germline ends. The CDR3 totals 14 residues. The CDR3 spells CASSEGGSYNEQFF. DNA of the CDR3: TGTGCCAGCAGTGAAGGGGGCTCCTACAATGAGCAGTTCTTC.

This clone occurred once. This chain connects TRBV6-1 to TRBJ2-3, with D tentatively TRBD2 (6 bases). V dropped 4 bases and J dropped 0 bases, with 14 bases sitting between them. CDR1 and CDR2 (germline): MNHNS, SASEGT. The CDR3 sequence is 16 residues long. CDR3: CASSGPWGTSTDTQYF. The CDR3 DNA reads TGTGCCAGCAGTGGCCCCTGGGGGACTAGCACAGATACGCAGTATTTT.

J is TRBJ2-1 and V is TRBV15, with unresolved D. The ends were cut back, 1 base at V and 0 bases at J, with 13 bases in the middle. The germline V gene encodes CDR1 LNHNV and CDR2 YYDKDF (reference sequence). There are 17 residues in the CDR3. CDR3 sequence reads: CATSRGGLRDSYNEQFF. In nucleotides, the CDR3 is TGTGCCACCAGCAGAGGAGGCCTTCGAGACTCCTACAATGAGCAGTTCTTC.

The CDR3 DNA sequence: TGTGCCAGCAGTTTAAGGGGAGGTGGAAACACCATATATTTT. It translates to CASSLRGGGNTIYF. The chain is built from TRBV28 and TRBJ1-3; maybe TRBD1 (5 bases). Trimming removed 2 bases at V and 3 bases at J, with 8 bases between. This CDR3 is built from 14 residues. CDR1 is MDHEN, CDR2 SYDVKM, per germline.

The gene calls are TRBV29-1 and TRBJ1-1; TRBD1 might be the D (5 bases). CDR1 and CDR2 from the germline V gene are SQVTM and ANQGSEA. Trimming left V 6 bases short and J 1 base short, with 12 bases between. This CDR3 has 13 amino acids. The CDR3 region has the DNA TGCAGCGTAACAGGTTGGGAGAACACTGAAGCTTTCTTT. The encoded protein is CSVTGWENTEAFF.

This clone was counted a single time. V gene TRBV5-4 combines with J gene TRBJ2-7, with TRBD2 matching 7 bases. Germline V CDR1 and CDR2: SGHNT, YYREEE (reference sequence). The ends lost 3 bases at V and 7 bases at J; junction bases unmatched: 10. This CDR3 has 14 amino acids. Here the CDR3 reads CASSWEGGPREQYF. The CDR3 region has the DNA TGTGCCAGCAGCTGGGAGGGAGGGCCTCGGGAGCAGTACTTC.